The 27 T cell receptor beta chains in this list originate from one sample, sequenced in a study of shared clonotypes between healthy human individuals. TCRdb keeps only in-frame clones here, not all; method: immunoSEQ multiplex PCR. The sample lists about 2.2 million clones, 93% seen once, with 1.7% in the top ten. CD8 cells classed as naive were CD45RO-negative and positively selected for CCR7, excluding terminally differentiated effector memory CD45RA+ cells. The material sequenced was naive CD8+ T cells from PBMCs. Source of these receptors: a man aged 18 to 30 in good health. Some clones in this sample may be carry-over from other donors' samples.

About this clone itself: The sample carries other DNA sequences with the same CDR3. The gene calls are TRBV6-5 and TRBJ2-7, with D possibly TRBD2 on 6 matching bases. The V end was cut by 2 bases, the J end by 7 bases, with 12 bases between. There are 13 residues in the CDR3. Germline CDR1 MNHEY, CDR2 SVGAGI. The CDR3 DNA sequence: TGTGCCAGCAGTTACAGGAGGGGTGGAGAGCAGTACTTC. It encodes CASSYRRGGEQYF.

The rearrangement links TRBV6-1 to TRBJ2-5; 7 nucleotides align to TRBD1. CDR3 size: 14 residues. The V gene's germline CDR1 is MNHNS and CDR2 SASEGT. With 7 bases clipped from V and 5 bases from J, the junction kept 10 bases outside the gene matches. CDR3 amino acids: CASNDRVFGETQYF. The CDR3 nucleotides are TGTGCCAGCAATGACAGGGTTTTCGGGGAGACCCAGTACTTC.

The gene calls are TRBV19 and TRBJ1-1; 10 nucleotides align to TRBD1. Germline V gene sequence: CDR1 LNHDA, CDR2 SQIVND (reference sequence). The CDR3 loop spans 16 amino acids. J lost 5 bases, V lost 3 bases, and 9 bases had no gene match. This CDR3 is CASSIWDRGEYTEAFF. The CDR3 DNA follows: TGTGCCAGTAGTATTTGGGACAGGGGCGAGTATACTGAAGCTTTCTTT.

This rearrangement joins TRBV7-9 to TRBJ1-2, with TRBD1 matching 7 bases. CDR3 size: 13 residues. Germline loops: CDR1 SEHNR, CDR2 FQNEAQ (reference sequence). The V segment lost 2 bases and the J segment 6 bases; nucleotides outside the gene matches: 3. The CDR3 nucleotides read TGTGCCAGCAGCTTAAGCAGGGGGGATGGCTACACCTTC. Its translation: CASSLSRGDGYTF.

The chain recombines TRBV4-1 with TRBJ2-1; a weak D match, TRBD1 (6 bases). Trimming removed 4 bases from V and 3 bases from J, with 25 bases in between. The germline V gene has CDR1 MGHRA and CDR2 YSYEKL. The length of the CDR3 is 19 residues. CDR3 in DNA: TGCGCCAGCAGCCGACCTGTATCCAAGGGGGATCGCATCTACAATGAGCAGTTCTTC. Translating it yields CASSRPVSKGDRIYNEQFF.

The CDR3 DNA reads as TGTGCCATCAGTGGGGACTACCTTACTAGCGGACCTTCCTACGAGCAGTACTTC. Translating it yields CAISGDYLTSGPSYEQYF. The chain is built from TRBV10-3 and TRBJ2-7; 8 bases align to TRBD2. Germline V CDR1 and CDR2: ENHRY, SYGVKD. This CDR3 contains 18 residues. V trimming: 4 bases; J trimming: 1 base; junction bases outside the gene matches: 15.

The CDR3 DNA is TGTGCCAGCAGCTTACCGGGTCCATATTACAATGAGCAGTTCTTC. Its protein product is CASSLPGPYYNEQFF. The rearrangement uses TRBV7-3 and TRBJ2-1, with D hard to call. V lost 2 bases to trimming and J lost 4 bases, with 12 bases between them. There are 15 residues in the CDR3. Germline CDR1 is SGHTA and CDR2 is FQGTGA.

The V call is TRBV7-3, the J call TRBJ2-3; the D gene could be TRBD1 or TRBD2 (5 bases each). Germline assignment: CDR1 SGHTA and CDR2 FQGTGA. V lost 6 bases to trimming and J lost 6 bases, with 13 bases between them. CDR3 size: 13 residues. The DNA of the CDR3 is TGTGCCAGCAGTTCGGCCCGGGGCGATACGCAGTATTTT. Its translation is CASSSARGDTQYF.

The chain uses TRBV7-9 and TRBJ2-1; no clear D gene. CDR1 SEHNR and CDR2 FQNEAQ come from the germline V gene (reference sequence). Trimming removed 0 bases at V and 5 bases at J, with 5 bases between. This CDR3 region has 13 residues. CDR3 sequence reads: CASSLAGNNEQFF. The CDR3 DNA reads as TGTGCCAGCAGCTTAGCAGGGAACAATGAGCAGTTCTTC. Full variable domain (remainder filled in from reference TRBV7-9 and TRBJ2-1): DTGVSQNPRHKITKRGQNVTFRCDPISEHNRLYWYRQTLGQGPEFLTYFQNEAQLEKSRLLSDRFSAERPKGSFSTLEIQRTEQGDSAMYLCASSLAGNNEQFFGPGTRLTVL.

The chain is built from TRBV12-5 and TRBJ1-1; 10 bases map to TRBD1. Trimming took 2 bases from V and 8 from J; bases not matched to a gene: 23. Germline-derived CDR1 and CDR2 are LGHNT and FRNRAP. The CDR3 is 20 residues long. The DNA of the CDR3 is TGTGCTAGTGGTTTGACAACACTCCGGGGACAGGGGCCCATAGAGGGCGAAGCTTTCTTT. Protein sequence: CASGLTTLRGQGPIEGEAFF.

The chain is built from TRBV27 and TRBJ1-4; no clear D. Trimming shortened V by 3 bases and J by 3 bases, and 11 bases separated the two germline ends. From germline, CDR1 is MNHEY and CDR2 SMNVEV (reference sequence). This CDR3 is 15 amino acids long. CDR3 loop: CASSFSAHANEKLFF. CDR3 DNA sequence: TGTGCCAGCAGTTTTTCAGCACACGCTAATGAAAAACTGTTTTTT.

The chain combines TRBV28 with TRBJ2-7; the D gene could be TRBD1 or TRBD2 (5 bases each). The CDR3 is 15 amino acids. CDR1 and CDR2 (germline): MDHEN, SYDVKM. The V and J ends lost 2 bases and 2 bases respectively, with 13 bases between them. CDR3 nucleotide sequence: TGTGCCAGCAGTTTAATCCGGGACGGTCCCTACGAGCAGTACTTC. As protein: CASSLIRDGPYEQYF.

The chain links TRBV6-5 to TRBJ1-2; D gene ambiguous. CDR1 and CDR2 from the germline V gene are MNHEY and SVGAGI. This CDR3 has 14 residues. Between the trimmed V and J ends, which lost 0 bases and 1 base, there was a span of 6 bases. CDR3 sequence (DNA): TGTGCCAGCAGTTACTCGTACAGTAACTATGGCTACACCTTC. Protein sequence: CASSYSYSNYGYTF.

The V gene is TRBV5-1, the J gene TRBJ2-2; D possibly corresponds to TRBD2 (5 bases). The length of the CDR3 is 14 residues. Germline V gene lookup returns CDR1 SGHRS and CDR2 YFSETQ. V shed 6 bases and J shed 2 bases, with 11 bases lying between them. The CDR3 DNA sequence: TGCGCCAGCAACGTTGGGAGAAACACCGGGGAGCTGTTTTTT. This gives the protein CASNVGRNTGELFF.

This clone was detected only once. The chain is built from TRBV2 and TRBJ2-5; TRBD1 aligns across 7 bases. The CDR3 runs to 14 residues. The V segment lost 1 base and the J segment 11 bases; nucleotides outside the gene matches: 10. In germline, CDR1 is SNHLY, CDR2 FYNNEI. CDR3 region: CASSEGDSQEPQYF. The CDR3 region has the DNA TGTGCCAGCAGTGAAGGGGACAGCCAAGAACCGCAGTACTTC.

A remark on this clone: Other DNA sequences in the sample encode the same CDR3. This chain uses TRBV27 with TRBJ2-7; no reliable D call. Germline-derived CDR1 and CDR2 are MNHEY and SMNVEV (reference sequence). V was shortened by 2 bases and J by 7 bases, with 9 bases between the two germline ends. CDR3 length equals 12 residues. The CDR3 DNA is TGTGCCAGCAGTTTAATTGGCGCGGAGCAGTACTTC. It codes for CASSLIGAEQYF.

The chain joins TRBV2 to TRBJ2-1, with 12 bases aligning to TRBD2. J gave up 7 bases and V 9 bases, and 10 bases lay outside the gene matches. Germline CDR1 reads SNHLY; CDR2 reads FYNNEI. The CDR3 loop spans 15 amino acids. CDR3 nucleotide sequence: TGTGCCAGTACTAGCGGGAGGTTCCCGGCGAATGAGCAGTTCTTC. This encodes CASTSGRFPANEQFF.

The V and J genes are TRBV5-1 and TRBJ2-2, with TRBD2 matching over 7 bases. Trimming at V came to 4 bases and at J to 3 bases, leaving 6 bases not matched to a gene. The germline V gene encodes CDR1 SGHRS and CDR2 YFSETQ. This CDR3 contains 15 residues. The CDR3 DNA sequence: TGCGCCAGCAGCCCGGGACTACCTTACACCGGGGAGCTGTTTTTT. Its protein product is CASSPGLPYTGELFF.

V usage is TRBV4-3 and J usage is TRBJ2-1, with D maybe TRBD2 (6 bases). This CDR3 region has 15 residues. V shed 4 bases and J shed 4 bases, with 14 bases lying between them. The V gene's germline CDR1 is LGHNA and CDR2 YSLEER. The CDR3 nucleotides are TGCGCCAGCAGCCGAGGGACGGGAGTTTACAATGAGCAGTTCTTC. The encoded protein is CASSRGTGVYNEQFF.

V and J are TRBV11-3 and TRBJ2-1, with 10 bases fitting TRBD1. V lost 5 bases and J lost 6; bases outside the gene matches: 7. This CDR3 comprises 15 residues. Germline loops: CDR1 SGHNT, CDR2 YENEEA. CDR3 bases: TGTGCCAGCAGCCCCTGGACAGGGGGAGGCAATGAGCAGTTCTTC. This gives the protein CASSPWTGGGNEQFF.

In the case of this clone: The same CDR3 is also encoded by other DNA sequences in this sample. The CDR3 spells CASSLSGNEQYF. In DNA, the CDR3 is TGTGCCAGCAGTTTATCGGGGAACGAGCAGTACTTC. The rearrangement uses TRBV27 and TRBJ2-7; no reliable D call. The CDR3 loop spans 12 amino acids. The germline gives CDR1 MNHEY, CDR2 SMNVEV (reference sequence). V lost 0 bases and J lost 5, with 5 bases in between.

CDR3 region: CASSLNGQALGSPLHF. Here the CDR3 DNA reads TGTGCCAGCAGCTTAAACGGACAGGCCCTAGGGTCACCCCTCCACTTT. The chain joins TRBV11-2 to TRBJ1-6; 7 bases line up with TRBD1. V was clipped by 2 bases and J by 10 bases; unmatched bases: 11. Per germline, CDR1 SGHAT and CDR2 FQNNGV. The CDR3 runs to 16 residues.

V is TRBV10-2 and J is TRBJ1-5, with 7 bases fitting TRBD1. The CDR3 loop spans 14 amino acids. J was trimmed by 4 bases and V by 4 bases; bases with no gene match: 4. Germline-derived CDR1 and CDR2 are WSHSY and SAAADI. The CDR3 nucleotides are TGCGCCAGCAGTGTGGACAGGAGTAATCAGCCCCAGCATTTT. Amino acids: CASSVDRSNQPQHF.

This chain joins TRBV7-8 and TRBJ2-3; 7 positions match TRBD1. With V trimmed by 5 bases and J by 2 bases, 7 bases remained unmatched. The germline gives CDR1 SGHVS, CDR2 FQNEAQ. The CDR3 runs to 15 residues. In nucleotides, the CDR3 is TGTGCCAGCAGCCCCGGGACAGTTATCACAGATACGCAGTATTTT. Amino acid sequence: CASSPGTVITDTQYF.

This chain joins TRBV28 and TRBJ1-3; D remains unclear. The CDR3 has 13 amino acids. The V gene's germline CDR1 is MDHEN and CDR2 SYDVKM. Between the trimmed V and J ends, which lost 10 bases and 1 base, there was a span of 11 bases. The CDR3, as DNA: TGTGCCACCCTAGAGATTTCTGGAAACACCATATATTTT. It is translated as CATLEISGNTIYF.

The genes are TRBV11-3 and TRBJ1-5, with TRBD1 matching over 7 bases. Germline values: CDR1 SGHNT, CDR2 YENEEA. There are 15 residues in the CDR3. V was pared by 5 bases and J by 0 bases, with 4 bases of the junction left unmatched. CDR3: CASSQQGYSNQPQHF. In nucleotides, the CDR3 is TGTGCCAGCAGCCAACAGGGGTATAGCAATCAGCCCCAGCATTTT.

The chain couples TRBV7-9 to TRBJ2-7, with 8 positions matching TRBD1. The CDR3 contains 16 residues. Germline CDR1 is SEHNR and CDR2 is FQNEAQ (reference sequence). V lost 4 bases to trimming and J lost 3 bases; unmatched junction nucleotides: 11. The DNA of the CDR3 is TGTGCCAGCAGCTCCAAACCGGGACAGGCGTTCTACGAGCAGTACTTC. It codes for CASSSKPGQAFYEQYF.